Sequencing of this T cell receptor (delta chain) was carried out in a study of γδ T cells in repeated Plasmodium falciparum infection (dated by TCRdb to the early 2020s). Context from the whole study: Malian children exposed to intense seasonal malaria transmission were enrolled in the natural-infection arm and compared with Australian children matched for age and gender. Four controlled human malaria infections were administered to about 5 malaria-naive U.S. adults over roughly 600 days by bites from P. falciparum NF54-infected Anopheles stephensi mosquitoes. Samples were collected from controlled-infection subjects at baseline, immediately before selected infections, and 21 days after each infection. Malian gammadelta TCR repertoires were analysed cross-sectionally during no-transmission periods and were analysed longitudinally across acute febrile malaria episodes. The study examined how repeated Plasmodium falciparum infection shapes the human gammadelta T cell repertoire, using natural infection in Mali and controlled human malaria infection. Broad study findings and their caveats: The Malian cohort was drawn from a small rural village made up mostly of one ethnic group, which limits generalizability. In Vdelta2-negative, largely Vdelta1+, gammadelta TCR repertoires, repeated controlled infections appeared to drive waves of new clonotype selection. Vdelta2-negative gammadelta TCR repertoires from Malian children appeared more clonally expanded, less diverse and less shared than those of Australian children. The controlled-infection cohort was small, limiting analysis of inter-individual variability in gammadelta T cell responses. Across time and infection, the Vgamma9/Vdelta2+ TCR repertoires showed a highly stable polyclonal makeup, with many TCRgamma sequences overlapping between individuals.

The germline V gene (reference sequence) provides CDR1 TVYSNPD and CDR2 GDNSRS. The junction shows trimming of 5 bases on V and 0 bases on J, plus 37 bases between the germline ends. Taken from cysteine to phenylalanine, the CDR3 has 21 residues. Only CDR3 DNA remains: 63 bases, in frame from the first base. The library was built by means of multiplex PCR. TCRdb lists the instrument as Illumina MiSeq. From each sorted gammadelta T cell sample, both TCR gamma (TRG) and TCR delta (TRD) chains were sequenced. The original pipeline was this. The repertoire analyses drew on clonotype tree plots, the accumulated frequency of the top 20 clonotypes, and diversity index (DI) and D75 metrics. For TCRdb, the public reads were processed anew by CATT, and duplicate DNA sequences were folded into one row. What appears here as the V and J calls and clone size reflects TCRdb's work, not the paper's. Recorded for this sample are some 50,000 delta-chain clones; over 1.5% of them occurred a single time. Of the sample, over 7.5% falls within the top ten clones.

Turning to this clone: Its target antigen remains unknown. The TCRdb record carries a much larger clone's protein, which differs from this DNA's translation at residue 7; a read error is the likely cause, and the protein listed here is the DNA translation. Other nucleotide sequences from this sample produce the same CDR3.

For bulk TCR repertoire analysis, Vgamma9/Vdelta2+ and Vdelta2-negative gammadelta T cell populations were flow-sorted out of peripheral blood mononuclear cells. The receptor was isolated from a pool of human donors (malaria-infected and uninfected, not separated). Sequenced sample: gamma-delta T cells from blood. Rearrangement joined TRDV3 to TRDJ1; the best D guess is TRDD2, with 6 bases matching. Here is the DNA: TGTGCCGCTAACAAACCTTCCCCTTCATCTACCGGCCAGGGGTACACCGATAAACTCATCTTT. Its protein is CAANKPSPSSTGQGYTDKLIF.